Listed below are T cell receptor beta chains from one sample, sequenced in a study of identical twins. TCRdb called the 5' RACE reads again in MiXCR, with one record for every CDR3 protein. The sample lists around 220,000 distinct CDR3 sequences, roughly a tenth occurring once. The specimen was memory T cells sorted from blood. Every receptor here comes from a man aged 45 to 65 in good health. CDR3s include the opening cysteine and the closing phenylalanine or tryptophan. Each record gives: clone size, CDR3 length, J gene, D gene, V gene, CDR3 DNA, CDR3 protein. D genes are given only for firm matches. The listing skips clone size in some rows; elsewhere it reads once, few, many or a size class.

few	14	TRBJ1-1	NA	TRBV5-6	TGTGCCAGCAGCTTGATCAGCGAGAACACTGAAGCTTTCTTT	CASSLISENTEAFF
many	12	TRBJ2-7	NA	TRBV20-1	TGCAGTGCTAGTGCCGGGCTTGACGAGCAGTACTTC	CSASAGLDEQYF
NA	14	TRBJ2-7	NA	TRBV5-4	TGTGCCAGCAGCTTAGGCGGATCGCAATACGAGCAGTACTTC	CASSLGGSQYEQYF
many	20	TRBJ2-7	TRBD1	TRBV11-2	TGTGCCAGCAGCTCCCAACACAGGGGGCGGTGGGCTAGAATTGGCTACGAGCAGTACTTC	CASSSQHRGRWARIGYEQYF
many	15	TRBJ2-1	NA	TRBV6-2/TRBV6-3	TGTGCCAGCAACACAAAGGGACACTCGAACAATGAGCAGTTCTTC	CASNTKGHSNNEQFF
many	14	TRBJ2-7	TRBD1	TRBV5-1	TGCGCCAGCAGCTCGGGACAGGAAGAATACGAGCAGTACTTC	CASSSGQEEYEQYF
many	13	TRBJ1-5	NA	TRBV7-8	TGTGCCAGCAGCTATGACCGAAATCAGCCCCAGCATTTT	CASSYDRNQPQHF
few	14	TRBJ2-2	NA	TRBV10-3	TGTGCCATCAGTGACACCCCGAACACCGGGGAGCTGTTTTTT	CAISDTPNTGELFF
many	15	TRBJ1-6	NA	TRBV12-3/TRBV12-4	TGTGCCAGCAGTCTCGGACGTACTAGTTATTCACCCCTCCACTTT	CASSLGRTSYSPLHF
few	14	TRBJ2-5	NA	TRBV5-1	TGCGCCAGCAGCTTCAGCACCATCCAAGAGACCCAGTACTTC	CASSFSTIQETQYF
NA	16	TRBJ2-2	NA	TRBV11-2	TGTGCCAGCAGCTACGCTAGGGGAGCGAACACCGGGGAGCTGTTTTTT	CASSYARGANTGELFF
many	13	TRBJ1-2	NA	TRBV5-1	TGCGCCAGCAGCCTGACAGATGCTTATGGCTACACCTTC	CASSLTDAYGYTF
NA	12	TRBJ2-5	NA	TRBV10-1	TGCGCCAGCAGGTCCTTCGCAGAGACCCAGTACTTC	CASRSFAETQYF
few	14	TRBJ2-5	NA	TRBV6-2/TRBV6-3	TGTGCCAGCAGCCCGAGGCCGAAGCAAGAGACCCAGTACTTC	CASSPRPKQETQYF
many	13	TRBJ2-1	NA	TRBV20-1	TGCAGTGCTAACCGGGACTTCTCACATGAGCAGTTCTTC	CSANRDFSHEQFF
few	15	TRBJ2-1	NA	TRBV7-2	TGTGCCAGCAGCTTACGGCAGGGGCCCTACAATGAGCAGTTCTTC	CASSLRQGPYNEQFF
NA	11	TRBJ1-1	NA	TRBV6-5	TGTGCCAGCAGTCAAAGGACTGAAGCTTTCTTT	CASSQRTEAFF
NA	14	TRBJ2-1	TRBD2	TRBV20-1	TGCAGTGCCTTGCCTAGCGGGAGGGCCGGTGAGCAGTTCTTC	CSALPSGRAGEQFF
many	16	TRBJ1-6	NA	TRBV4-1	TGCGCCAGCAGCCAAGATGGTTACTCCTATAATTCACCCCTCCACTTT	CASSQDGYSYNSPLHF
few	16	TRBJ1-1	NA	TRBV4-3	TGCGCCAGCAGCCCCCGGAGCGGCAGGCTAGACACTGAAGCTTTCTTT	CASSPRSGRLDTEAFF
few	15	TRBJ2-3	NA	TRBV28	TGTGCCAGCAGGGGGTCAGGAGGTATCACAGATACGCAGTATTTT	CASRGSGGITDTQYF
few	18	TRBJ2-1	TRBD1	TRBV20-1	TGCAGTGCTAGAGAACCCTGGGACAGCCTTAGCTCCTACAATGAGCAGTTCTTC	CSAREPWDSLSSYNEQFF
many	16	TRBJ1-6	NA	TRBV7-2	TGTGCCAGCAGCTTATCTCACAGCTCCTATAATTCACCCCTCCACTTT	CASSLSHSSYNSPLHF
NA	16	TRBJ1-5	NA	TRBV5-1	TGCGCCAGCAGCTTGTACGGGGAGGGTAGCAATCAGCCCCAGCATTTT	CASSLYGEGSNQPQHF
many	13	TRBJ2-3	NA	TRBV4-3	TGCGCCAGCAGCCTCCTGACCACAGATACGCAGTATTTT	CASSLLTTDTQYF
few	14	TRBJ2-5	NA	TRBV5-4	TGTGCCAGCAGCTTGGAGCACCTCGGGGAGACCCAGTACTTC	CASSLEHLGETQYF
many	12	TRBJ2-7	NA	TRBV20-1	TGCAGTGCGGAGAAGGGGCGCTACGAGCAGTACTTC	CSAEKGRYEQYF
many	15	TRBJ2-5	NA	TRBV18	TGTGCCAGCTCACCACGAGGGAGCGTCGAGGAGACCCAGTACTTC	CASSPRGSVEETQYF
many	15	TRBJ1-4	TRBD1	TRBV7-8	TGTGCCAGCAGCCCAGGACAGGGGCGCTATGAAAAACTGTTTTTT	CASSPGQGRYEKLFF
many	13	TRBJ2-1	NA	TRBV12-3/TRBV12-4	TGTGCCAGCAGTTTTTCAGGGGCCAATGAGCAGTTCTTC	CASSFSGANEQFF
NA	15	TRBJ1-1	TRBD1	TRBV5-1	TGCGCCAGCAGCTTGGCCGGGACAGAGAACACTGAAGCTTTCTTT	CASSLAGTENTEAFF
few	14	TRBJ2-4	TRBD1	TRBV28	TGTGCCAGCAGTTTATCCCAACAGGGGGGAATTCAGTACTTC	CASSLSQQGGIQYF
few	14	TRBJ1-4	TRBD1	TRBV20-1	TGCAGTGCTGCTCAGGGGACAGGCGGTGAAAAACTGTTTTTT	CSAAQGTGGEKLFF
NA	15	TRBJ1-6	NA	TRBV5-1	TGCGCCAGCAGCTTGATGGGGCCGCTCCCGGCCACCCTCCACTTT	CASSLMGPLPATLHF
NA	12	TRBJ1-1	NA	TRBV19	TGTGCCAGTAGCCAGAGGACGGGGGGAGCTTTCTTT	CASSQRTGGAFF
NA	15	TRBJ2-7	TRBD2	TRBV7-8	TGTGCCAGCAGCTTAAGCGGGAGGGCCTTATACGAGCAGTACTTC	CASSLSGRALYEQYF
many	14	TRBJ2-7	NA	TRBV9	TGTGCCAGCAACGAATTTGGCGGGGTCTACGAGCAGTACTTC	CASNEFGGVYEQYF
NA	15	TRBJ2-5	TRBD2	TRBV6-1	TGTGCCAGCAGTGTAAAGGGACTAGCGGGTGGGACCCAGTACTTC	CASSVKGLAGGTQYF
NA	14	TRBJ2-5	NA	TRBV23-1	TGCGCCAGCAGTCAATCGCCAGCGGAGGAGACCCAGTACTTC	CASSQSPAEETQYF
few	13	TRBJ1-1	NA	TRBV29-1	TGCAGCTCGCGGGACGCGGGGGGCACTGAAGCTTTCTTT	CSSRDAGGTEAFF
NA	15	TRBJ1-6	NA	TRBV4-3	TGCGCCAGCAGCCAAATAAAGGGCTATAATTCACCCCTCCACTTT	CASSQIKGYNSPLHF
many	14	TRBJ2-2	NA	TRBV29-1	TGCAGCGTTGCTTCCCAGGGCCCACACGGGGAGCTGTTTTTT	CSVASQGPHGELFF
many	16	TRBJ2-3	NA	TRBV5-1	TGCGCCAGCAGCTTGGACGGGGCAGGGAGCACAGATACGCAGTATTTT	CASSLDGAGSTDTQYF
NA	13	TRBJ2-1	NA	TRBV14	TGTGCCAGCAGCCAAGTCAGGGATGATGAGCAGTTCTTC	CASSQVRDDEQFF
NA	14	TRBJ2-7	TRBD1	TRBV29-1	TGCAGCGTTGAGGGACAGGGGGAGATCTACGAGCAGTACTTC	CSVEGQGEIYEQYF
NA	12	TRBJ1-3	NA	TRBV12-3/TRBV12-4	TGTGCCAGCAGTTTGGGTACGAACACCATATATTTT	CASSLGTNTIYF
NA	14	TRBJ1-5	NA	TRBV12-3/TRBV12-4	TGTGCCAGCAACCAGGGTTCGGGCAATCAGCCCCAGCATTTT	CASNQGSGNQPQHF
NA	13	TRBJ1-2	NA	TRBV25-1	TGTGCCAGCAGTGAGCAGGGTAAATATGGCTACACCTTC	CASSEQGKYGYTF
NA	15	TRBJ2-7	TRBD1	TRBV15	TGTGCCACCAGCAGAGGGGGGACAGGGGGCAGGGAGCAGTACTTC	CATSRGGTGGREQYF
NA	14	TRBJ2-5	NA	TRBV4-2	TGTGCCAGCAGCCGAGAACGACGGGACACCGAGGCGTACTTC	CASSRERRDTEAYF
NA	14	TRBJ1-1	NA	TRBV5-4	TGTGCCAGCAGTTACGTTCAACAGGCGACTGAAGCTTTCTTT	CASSYVQQATEAFF
many	13	TRBJ2-3	NA	TRBV4-3	TGCGCCAGCAGCCAAGTTAGGACAGATACGCAGTATTTT	CASSQVRTDTQYF
many	13	TRBJ2-7	NA	TRBV4-3	TGCGCCAGCAGCCAAGATATCTCCTACGAGCAGTACTTC	CASSQDISYEQYF
few	14	TRBJ1-5	TRBD1	TRBV20-1	TGCAGTGCTAGGGCACAGGGGAAGGGACAGCCCCAGCATTTT	CSARAQGKGQPQHF
many	12	TRBJ2-2	NA	TRBV7-9	TGTGCCAGCAGCCCATACACCGGGGAGCTGTTTTTT	CASSPYTGELFF
many	13	TRBJ1-2	TRBD1	TRBV5-8	TGTGCCAGCACCCCGGGACAGGGAGTCGGCTACACCTTC	CASTPGQGVGYTF
many	13	TRBJ1-6	NA	TRBV20-1	TGCAGTGCTAGAGATCCCTATAATTCACCCCTCCACTTT	CSARDPYNSPLHF